Given below is one T cell receptor beta chain in context. Germline-derived CDR1 and CDR2 are MDHEN and SYDVKM. V was trimmed by 6 bases and J by 9 bases, leaving 21 bases between them. This CDR3 has 15 amino acids. Terminally differentiated effector memory CD45RA+ cells were excluded by CCR7 positive selection of CD45RO-negative cells. Donors comprised only Caucasian adults living in Nashville, Tennessee. The data are from a study of shared clonotypes between healthy human individuals. The material for each subset, its genomic DNA, was split evenly across several immunoSEQ plates. The sorted-subset replicate PCRs were given 200 ng DNA, which is approximately 30,000 T cell genomes. As originally analysed: In the immunoSEQ data, sequences were junction-only and lacked quality scores, so filtering differed. Sequenced by immunoSEQ multiplex PCR; TCRdb stores in-frame clones only, minus some. V, J and clone size are those of that table, while D and trimming were read from the DNA. This table holds about 580,000 clones, roughly 98% found once.

The origin of this receptor is a man aged 25-40 years in good health. The chain carries TRBV28 and TRBJ1-5; D unresolved. The material sequenced was naive CD8+ T cells sorted from blood. This CDR3 is CASSLRMESYAPQHF. CDR3 nucleotide sequence: TGTGCCAGCAGCCTAAGGATGGAGTCCTATGCGCCCCAGCATTTT.